Below, one T cell receptor (beta chain) is given with its context. What it binds is unknown. The data are from a study of T cells in Graves' hyperthyroidism and ophthalmopathy. When ophthalmopathy did not progress within 18 months, Graves' hyperthyroidism was considered stable. Uncontrolled infection, other autoimmune disease, pregnancy and lactation each barred patients from inclusion. What was amplified from RNA transcripts were TCR beta CDR3 regions. HTBI primers were employed in a first-round RT-PCR of the TCR CDR3. MiXCR, run by TCRdb on the multiplex PCR reads, gives a single entry per CDR3 protein. The sample contains roughly 98,000 distinct CDR3 sequences, 35% to 45% of which appear only once. Study findings and constraints: Researchers found most expanded thyroid clonotypes above 0.001 in blood as well.

The CDR3 has 13 residues. Trimming removed 3 bases from V and 10 bases from J; junction bases left unmatched: 4. Germline CDR1 DFQATT, CDR2 SNEGSKA (reference sequence). Sequenced sample: peripheral blood or thyroid tissue (not recorded which). The TCR comes from a woman aged 25 to 39 with Graves' hyperthyroidism. The V and J genes are TRBV20-1 and TRBJ1-6; 9 bases are a match to TRBD1. For the CDR3, the DNA is TGCAGTGCTAGCCGGGACAGGGAGTCACCCCTCCACTTT. Residues: CSASRDRESPLHF.